These 15 T cell receptor beta chains were all obtained from the same sample, sequenced in a study of T cell changes during pregnancy in multiple sclerosis. Produced via immunoSEQ multiplex PCR; TCRdb's table is partial and in-frame only. The sample gives 50,000 to 60,000 clones, 90% of which show up once; less than 2.5% is in the top ten. The source material was peripheral blood, sampled in the first trimester of pregnancy. Receptor source: a female donor in good health, enrolled as a control in a pregnancy study.

V gene TRBV20-1 combines with J gene TRBJ2-4, with D hard to call. The CDR3 is 11 residues long. Germline V gene data show CDR1 as DFQATT and CDR2 as SNEGSKA (reference sequence). Trimming stripped 5 bases from V and 6 bases from J, with 8 bases between. The CDR3 sequence is CSAWAGNIQYF. The CDR3 region has the DNA TGCAGTGCTTGGGCAGGAAACATTCAGTACTTC.

V and J are TRBV5-1 and TRBJ2-2; D perhaps matches TRBD2 (7 bases). Germline V gene sequence: CDR1 SGHRS, CDR2 YFSETQ. The CDR3 extends over 14 amino acids. Trimming cost V 9 bases and J 2 bases, with 14 bases left between them. The CDR3, as DNA: TGCGCCATCCCCGGGGGGCCAAACACCGGGGAGCTGTTTTTT. Translating it yields CAIPGGPNTGELFF.

The table lists this clone with a count of one. The rearrangement joins TRBV28 to TRBJ2-3; 11 bases are a match to TRBD2. Germline CDR1 reads MDHEN; CDR2 reads SYDVKM. V lost 4 bases, J lost 6 bases, and 9 bases stayed unmatched. The CDR3 has 16 residues. The DNA for the CDR3 is TGTGCCAGCAGTTCTGTAGCGGGAGGGCCTTCGGATACGCAGTATTTT. This codes for CASSSVAGGPSDTQYF. Full variable domain (outside the CDR3, taken from reference TRBV28 and TRBJ2-3): DVKVTQSSRYLVKRTGEKVFLECVQDMDHENMFWYRQDPGLGLRLIYFSYDVKMKEKGDIPEGYSVSREKKERFSLILESASTNQTSMYLCASSSVAGGPSDTQYFGPGTRLTVL.

The chain combines TRBV5-4 with TRBJ2-7; 8 positions match TRBD2. CDR3 size: 13 residues. J gave up 6 bases and V 2 bases, and 4 bases lay outside the gene matches. CDR1 is SGHNT and CDR2 is YYREEE in the germline V gene (reference sequence). CDR3 nucleotide sequence: TGTGCCAGCAGCTTTGGCGGGGGGCCCGAGCAGTACTTC. Encoded protein: CASSFGGGPEQYF.

The genes are TRBV6-5 and TRBJ1-5; the D gene is possibly TRBD1 (5 bases). V lost 6 bases to trimming and J lost 1 base, with 13 bases between them. Germline CDR1 is MNHEY and CDR2 is SVGAGI. CDR3 length: 15 residues. This CDR3 reads CASSPGGASNQPQHF. The CDR3 DNA sequence: TGTGCCAGCAGCCCCGGCGGGGCGAGCAATCAGCCCCAGCATTTT.

DNA for the CDR3: TGTGCCAGCTCACCTGAGGAGGGCTACACCTTC. This sequence encodes CASSPEEGYTF. V usage is TRBV18 and J usage is TRBJ1-2, with unresolved D. The V end lost 3 bases, the J end lost 8 bases, and 7 bases lay between the germline ends. The CDR3 sequence is 11 residues long. Germline-derived CDR1 and CDR2 are KGHSH and LQKENI.

The chain combines TRBV28 with TRBJ1-4; no clear D. Per germline, CDR1 MDHEN and CDR2 SYDVKM. CDR3 length: 15 amino acids. Trimming pared 1 base from V and 0 bases from J, leaving 6 bases between. Written as DNA, the CDR3 is TGTGCCAGCAGTTTATATGTATCAACTAATGAAAAACTGTTTTTT. Its translation: CASSLYVSTNEKLFF.

V usage is TRBV6-5 and J usage is TRBJ1-1, with D possibly matching TRBD1 (6 bases). The CDR3 contains 11 residues. V lost 4 bases, J lost 8 bases, and 8 bases lay in between. The germline gives CDR1 MNHEY, CDR2 SVGAGI. The CDR3 sequence: CASSSGTEAFF. CDR3 sequence (DNA): TGTGCCAGCAGTTCCGGGACAGAAGCTTTCTTT.

The sample holds one count of this clone. V is TRBV5-1 and J is TRBJ2-3, with 8 bases that match TRBD1. V lost 3 bases to trimming and J lost 5 bases; unmatched junction nucleotides: 5. CDR1 and CDR2 from the germline V gene are SGHRS and YFSETQ. The CDR3 extends over 14 amino acids. Here the CDR3 reads CASSSGGVGDTQYF. CDR3 sequence (DNA): TGCGCCAGCAGCTCAGGGGGCGTAGGAGATACGCAGTATTTT.

The CDR3 DNA sequence: TGTGCCTGGAAGTTTAATCAGGCGGGACTAGCGGGGGCAAAAACCTACGAGCAGTACTTC. It yields the protein CAWKFNQAGLAGAKTYEQYF. This chain connects TRBV30 to TRBJ2-7; 14 bases fit TRBD2. V trimming: 4 bases; J trimming: 2 bases; junction bases outside the gene matches: 19. CDR1 is GTSNPN, CDR2 SVGIG, per germline (reference sequence). The CDR3 is 20 amino acids.

The V call is TRBV10-3, the J call TRBJ2-2; a possible D gene is TRBD2 (6 bases). CDR3 length equals 17 residues. The V and J ends lost 10 bases and 4 bases respectively, with 25 bases between them. Germline CDR1 is ENHRY and CDR2 is SYGVKD. The CDR3 is CATGQWEAGSSTGELFF. The CDR3 DNA reads TGTGCCACCGGTCAATGGGAGGCAGGATCGAGCACCGGGGAGCTGTTTTTT.

J is TRBJ1-4 and V is TRBV6-5, with D maybe TRBD1 (5 bases). This CDR3 has 13 residues. Germline-derived CDR1 and CDR2 are MNHEY and SVGAGI. Deletions cut 5 bases from V and 8 bases from J, with 12 bases between. The CDR3 nucleotides read TGTGCCAGCAGTGCTCACAGGTTCGAAAAACTGTTTTTT. Translating gives CASSAHRFEKLFF.

On this clone itself: The same CDR3 is also encoded by other DNA sequences in this sample. The chain is built from TRBV19 and TRBJ2-1; TRBD1 is a possible D gene (6 bases). The germline V gene has CDR1 LNHDA and CDR2 SQIVND (reference sequence). With 5 bases removed from V and 0 bases from J, the gap between germline ends came to 11 bases. CDR3 length: 15 amino acids. The DNA of the CDR3 is TGTGCCAGTAGTCCAGACAGGAGCTCCTACAATGAGCAGTTCTTC. This gives the protein CASSPDRSSYNEQFF. Full variable domain (missing parts from reference TRBV19 and TRBJ2-1): DGGITQSPKYLFRKEGQNVTLSCEQNLNHDAMYWYRQDPGQGLRLIYYSQIVNDFQKGDIAEGYSVSREKKESFPLTVTSAQKNPTAFYLCASSPDRSSYNEQFFGPGTRLTVL.

The chain couples TRBV5-1 to TRBJ1-4; D ambiguous. Trimming took off 1 base at V and 6 bases at J, with 10 bases between the two ends. The CDR3 consists of 14 residues. The germline V gene has CDR1 SGHRS and CDR2 YFSETQ. The CDR3, as DNA: TGCGCCAGCAGCTTGAACACGGGTGATGAAAAACTGTTTTTT. This encodes CASSLNTGDEKLFF.

The chain links TRBV9 to TRBJ2-1; 9 nucleotides match TRBD1. The CDR3 is 16 residues long. CDR1 and CDR2 (germline): SGDLS, YYNGEE. Losses at the gene ends were 4 bases for V and 3 bases for J; bases not matched to a gene: 8. The CDR3: CASSLQDRGHYNEQFF. CDR3 coding DNA: TGTGCCAGCAGCTTGCAGGACAGGGGACACTACAATGAGCAGTTCTTC.